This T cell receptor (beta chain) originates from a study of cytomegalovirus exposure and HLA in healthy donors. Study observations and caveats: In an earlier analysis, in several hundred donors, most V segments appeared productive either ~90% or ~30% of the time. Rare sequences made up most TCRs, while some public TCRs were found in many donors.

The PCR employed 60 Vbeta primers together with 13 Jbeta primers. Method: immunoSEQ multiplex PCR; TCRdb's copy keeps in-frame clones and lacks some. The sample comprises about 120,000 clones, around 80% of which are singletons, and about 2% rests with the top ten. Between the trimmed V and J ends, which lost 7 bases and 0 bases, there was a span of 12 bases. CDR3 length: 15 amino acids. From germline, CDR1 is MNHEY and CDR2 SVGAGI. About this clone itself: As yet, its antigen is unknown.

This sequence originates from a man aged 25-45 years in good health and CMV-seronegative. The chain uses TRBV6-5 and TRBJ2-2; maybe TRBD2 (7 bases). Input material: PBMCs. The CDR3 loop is CASKGGTTNTGELFF. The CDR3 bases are TGTGCCAGCAAGGGGGGGACAACGAACACCGGGGAGCTGTTTTTT.